The 15 T cell receptor beta chains reported below all come from one sample, sequenced in a study of cytotoxic CD8 clonotypes in ibrutinib-treated CLL. The assay was immunoSEQ multiplex PCR, and TCRdb's table has in-frame clones only and misses some. The repertoire has 150,000 to 200,000 clones, 70% to 85% of them found once; the top ten carry roughly 2%. Sequences were derived from PBMCs, sampled after 12 months of ibrutinib treatment. These receptors were obtained from a human donor with chronic lymphocytic leukemia.

This chain connects TRBV2 to TRBJ2-1; 11 bases fit TRBD2. The V and J ends lost 8 bases and 7 bases, in that order; junction bases with no gene match: 7. The CDR3 spans 14 residues. Germline CDR1 SNHLY, CDR2 FYNNEI. CDR3 in amino acids: CASFLAGGGNEQFF. The CDR3 DNA follows: TGTGCCAGCTTTCTAGCGGGAGGCGGTAATGAGCAGTTCTTC.

V gene TRBV28 combines with J gene TRBJ1-5; D unresolved. This CDR3 has 15 amino acids. Germline V gene sequence: CDR1 MDHEN, CDR2 SYDVKM. Trimming took off 3 bases at V and 0 bases at J, with 9 bases between the two ends. The CDR3 region has the DNA TGTGCCAGCAGTTTGGGTGGCCTTAGCAATCAGCCCCAGCATTTT. This sequence encodes CASSLGGLSNQPQHF.

The chain carries TRBV11-2 and TRBJ1-2, with a tentative D call TRBD1 (5 bases). The germline V gene encodes CDR1 SGHAT and CDR2 FQNNGV. Trimming took off 3 bases at V and 8 bases at J, with 19 bases between the two ends. CDR3 length equals 15 residues. CDR3 nucleotides: TGTGCCAGCAGCTTGGCGGGGCAGGGAATTTACGGCTACACCTTC. Its translation is CASSLAGQGIYGYTF.

V and J are TRBV18 and TRBJ1-1, with TRBD1 as a possible D gene (5 bases). Germline-derived CDR1 and CDR2 are KGHSH and LQKENI. Trimming left V 2 bases short and J 2 bases short, with 9 bases between. The CDR3 contains 14 residues. The CDR3 DNA is TGTGCCAGCTCACCATCGACAGAAAACACTGAAGCTTTCTTT. Protein product: CASSPSTENTEAFF. The whole variable domain, remainder taken from reference TRBV18 and TRBJ1-1, is NAGVMQNPRHLVRRRGQEARLRCSPMKGHSHVYWYRQLPEEGLKFMVYLQKENIIDESGMPKERFSAEFPKEGPSILRIQQVVRGDSAAYFCASSPSTENTEAFFGQGTRLTVV.

This clone was counted between two and nine times. The genes are TRBV6-5 and TRBJ2-1, with D possibly TRBD2 on 5 matching bases. Trimming stripped 2 bases from V and 9 bases from J, with 17 bases between. The CDR3 has 15 residues. CDR1 and CDR2 from the germline V gene are MNHEY and SVGAGI. The CDR3 region has the DNA TGTGCCAGCAGTTACATGTCTAGCCCAAAGGGTGAGCAGTTCTTC. This encodes CASSYMSSPKGEQFF.

The V and J genes are TRBV7-6 and TRBJ2-1, with a weak D call TRBD1 (5 bases). V was clipped by 2 bases and J by 11 bases, with 13 bases between them. Germline V gene data show CDR1 as SGHVS and CDR2 as FNYEAQ. This CDR3 has 13 residues. The CDR3 loop is CASSLSQGGKQFF. In DNA, the CDR3 is TGTGCCAGCAGCTTAAGTCAGGGTGGGAAGCAGTTCTTC.

V gene TRBV4-1 combines with J gene TRBJ2-5; D gene ambiguous. The CDR3 is 13 amino acids. In germline, CDR1 is MGHRA, CDR2 YSYEKL. Between the trimmed V and J ends, which lost 4 bases and 1 base, there was a span of 7 bases. CDR3: CASSPHIQETQYF. DNA for the CDR3: TGCGCCAGCAGCCCCCACATCCAAGAGACCCAGTACTTC.

Only one count was recorded for this clone. The V and J genes are TRBV7-2 and TRBJ2-5, with D perhaps matching TRBD2 (5 bases). Per the germline V gene, CDR1 is SGHTA and CDR2 is FQGNSA. The CDR3 has 15 residues. Trimming shortened V by 5 bases and J by 0 bases, and 13 bases separated the two germline ends. CDR3 sequence reads: CASSASGGYQETQYF. CDR3 nucleotides: TGTGCCAGCAGCGCAAGTGGCGGGTACCAAGAGACCCAGTACTTC. Supplemented by reference TRBV7-2 and TRBJ2-5, the full variable domain reads GAGVSQSPSNKVTEKGKDVELRCDPISGHTALYWYRQSLGQGLEFLIYFQGNSAPDKSGLPSDRFSAERTGGSVSTLTIQRTQQEDSAVYLCASSASGGYQETQYFGPGTRLLVL.

As regards this clone: A junction boundary mismatches the germline segment, possibly from a read error. Other DNA sequences in this specimen translate into the identical CDR3. V usage is TRBV12-5 and J usage is TRBJ2-7; tentative D call: TRBD1 (5 bases). Looked up from germline, CDR1 is LGHNT and CDR2 is FRNRAP. CDR3 size: 12 residues. The CDR3 spells CASGLDSREQYF. DNA of the CDR3: TGCGCTAGTGGTCTTGACAGTCGCGAGCAGTACTTC. Variable domain in full (rest from reference TRBV12-5 and TRBJ2-7): DARVTQTPRHKVTEMGQEVTMRCQPILGHNTVFWYRQTMMQGLELLAYFRNRAPLDDSGMPKDRFSAEMPDATLATLKIQPSEPRDSAVYFCASGLDSREQYFGPGTRLTVT.

V and J are TRBV2 and TRBJ2-3; the D is unclear. The ends were cut back, 9 bases at V and 0 bases at J, with 13 bases in the middle. The length of the CDR3 is 14 residues. CDR1 is SNHLY and CDR2 is FYNNEI in the germline V gene. In nucleotides, the CDR3 is TGTGCCAGTCGGGCAATTTCTAGCACAGATACGCAGTATTTT. It yields the protein CASRAISSTDTQYF.

The rearrangement joins TRBV6-5 to TRBJ2-3; D might be TRBD1 or TRBD2, each matching 6 bases. Trimming left V 2 bases short and J 3 bases short, with 9 bases between. This CDR3 is 14 amino acids long. Per the germline V gene, CDR1 is MNHEY and CDR2 is SVGAGI. The CDR3 DNA is TGTGCCAGCAGTTACGGGGGGCTAACAGATACGCAGTATTTT. This gives the protein CASSYGGLTDTQYF.

The sample holds one count of this clone. The V and J genes are TRBV7-9 and TRBJ1-5, with a weak D call TRBD1 (5 bases). V was pared by 5 bases and J by 4 bases, with 15 bases between. Germline lookup yields CDR1 SEHNR and CDR2 FQNEAQ (reference sequence). The CDR3 sequence is 15 residues long. CDR3 amino acids: CASSPSGGYNQPQHF. DNA for the CDR3: TGTGCCAGCAGCCCAAGCGGGGGATATAATCAGCCCCAGCATTTT. The full variable domain, with the rest looked up from reference TRBV7-9 and TRBJ1-5, is DTGVSQNPRHKITKRGQNVTFRCDPISEHNRLYWYRQTLGQGPEFLTYFQNEAQLEKSRLLSDRFSAERPKGSFSTLEIQRTEQGDSAMYLCASSPSGGYNQPQHFGDGTRLSIL.

This clone was recorded only once. This chain joins TRBV14 and TRBJ1-1, with 12 bases identical to TRBD1. Germline trimming cut 6 bases from V and 10 bases from J; bases unmatched to any gene: 9. Germline V gene sequence: CDR1 SGHDN, CDR2 FVKESK. The CDR3 extends over 14 amino acids. CDR3 DNA sequence: TGTGCCAGCAGAAGGCCGGGACAGGGGGCAGTAGCTTTCTTT. Translating it yields CASRRPGQGAVAFF.

This clone was counted only a few times. V is TRBV11-2 and J is TRBJ1-4, with 8 bases matching TRBD1. Germline V gives CDR1 SGHAT, CDR2 FQNNGV. CDR3 length: 14 residues. V gave up 5 bases and J gave up 6 bases; unmatched junction bases: 5. CDR3 DNA: TGTGCCAGCAGCCCCAGGGGGCAATATGAAAAACTGTTTTTT. It specifies CASSPRGQYEKLFF. Together with reference TRBV11-2 and TRBJ1-4, the CDR3 gives the full variable domain: EAGVAQSPRYKIIEKRQSVAFWCNPISGHATLYWYQQILGQGPKLLIQFQNNGVVDDSQLPKDRFSAERLKGVDSTLKIQPAKLEDSAVYLCASSPRGQYEKLFFGSGTQLSVL.

Here the CDR3 DNA reads TGTGCCAGCAGCCGAAGGGTGGACACTGAAGCTTTCTTT. Protein sequence: CASSRRVDTEAFF. The J gene is TRBJ1-1, the V gene TRBV28; the D is unclear. Deletions cut 6 bases from V and 3 bases from J, with 11 bases between. Germline V gene sequence: CDR1 MDHEN, CDR2 SYDVKM. The CDR3 has 13 amino acids.